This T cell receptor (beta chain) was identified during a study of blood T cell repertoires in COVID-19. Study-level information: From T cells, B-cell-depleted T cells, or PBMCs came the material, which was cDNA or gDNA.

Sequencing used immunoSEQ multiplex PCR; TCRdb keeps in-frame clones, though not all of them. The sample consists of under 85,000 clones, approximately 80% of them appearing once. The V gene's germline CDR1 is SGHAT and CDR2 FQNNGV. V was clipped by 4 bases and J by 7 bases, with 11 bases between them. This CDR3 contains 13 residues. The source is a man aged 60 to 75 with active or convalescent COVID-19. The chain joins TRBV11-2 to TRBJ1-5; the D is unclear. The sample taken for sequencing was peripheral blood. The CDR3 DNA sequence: TGTGCCAGCAGCTCGACGGGTTACCAGCCCCAGCATTTT. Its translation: CASSSTGYQPQHF.